This entry is about one T cell receptor (beta chain). What antigen it recognizes has not been identified. Per-nucleotide qualities are absent, and no much larger clonotype sits a single base away. The sample belongs to a study of T cells after yellow fever vaccination (dated by TCRdb to between 2018 and 2021). Background for the entire study: The SMART-Seq v4 Ultra Low Input RNA kit was used to prepare libraries from fractions with low cell numbers. To track T-cell clones before and after primary and booster YFV17D yellow fever vaccination, bulk TCR alpha and beta repertoires were sequenced longitudinally. The cohort comprised two healthy male donors, one aged 18 to 30 and one aged 30 to 40 years. Blood samples were taken at several timepoints before and after primary and secondary immunization, and bulk PBMC replicates and cell subsets were isolated. What the study reported, not specific to this receptor: Because the study included only a couple of donors, the extent to which the findings can be generalized is limited. The secondary T-cell response was found to be weaker but faster than the primary response, with a peak reached on day 5 rather than on day 15. Most clones expanded after primary vaccination were re-detected after the booster (almost 98% of CD4 and about 88% of CD8), suggesting broad memory maintenance. Computational filtering was required because FACS-sorted repertoires could contain abundant contaminating clonotypes from the bulk population. A small fraction of clonotypes showed up in both the CD4 and CD8 compartments, probably as a result of convergent recombination.

The meaning of the sample's treatment or condition label: live attenuated yellow fever vaccine strain. At each blood-draw timepoint, two biological replicates of bulk PBMCs were obtained. PBMCs were isolated from peripheral blood using a standard Ficoll-Paque protocol. TriZol was used to extract RNA from bulk PBMCs, CD4 and CD8 fractions, and dextramer-positive and dextramer-negative fractions. CDR1 and CDR2 (MNHEY, SVGEGT) derive from the germline V gene. The junction carries 13 bases between V and J, which are trimmed by 2 bases and 0 bases respectively. The CDR3 sequence holds 16 residues, the cysteine and phenylalanine included. The only DNA kept is the CDR3, 48 bases in frame from the first base. TCR cDNA was synthesized by 5'RACE template switching, through which a universal primer site and unique molecular identifiers were introduced. Priming for cDNA synthesis came from both the TCR alpha and TCR beta constant segments. Library amplification used two PCR steps, and the second PCR step added sample barcodes and sequencing adapters. Sequencing of libraries was done on Illumina HiSeq 2500 (2x100 bp) or NovaSeq (2x150 bp). Per the original workflow: Reads were demultiplexed and collapsed into UMI consensus sequences with MIGEC, and V(D)J alignment was performed with MiXCR. Using edgeR on replicate PBMC samples, clonotypes were called vaccine-responding if FDR was below 0.01 and the log2 fold change was above 5 up to day 15. Bulk clonotypes were assigned CD4 or CD8 identity according to which sequenced CD4 or CD8 repertoire held them at higher abundance. TCRdb reanalyzed the raw reads on its own, using fastp at Q25 for trimming and MiXCR for clone calling, and kept in-frame beta chains. Each CDR3 protein appears once, grouped with its most common genes and DNA. The V and J calls shown here were made by TCRdb, not taken from the authors' results. Recorded for this sample are about 350,000 distinct CDR3 sequences; less than 9.5% of them occurred a single time. The top ten hold roughly a sixth of the sample.

Here the sequenced sample was PBMCs, taken about 49 days after the first yellow fever vaccination. The TCR was taken from a man aged 18 to 30 who received the YFV17D yellow fever vaccine. Rearrangement joined TRBV6-2 or TRBV6-3 to TRBJ1-1; possibly the D gene is TRBD1, per 6 matching bases. The CDR3 region reads CASSYLIGTLNTEAFF. The DNA sequence reads TGTGCCAGCAGTTACCTCATCGGGACATTGAACACTGAAGCTTTCTTT.